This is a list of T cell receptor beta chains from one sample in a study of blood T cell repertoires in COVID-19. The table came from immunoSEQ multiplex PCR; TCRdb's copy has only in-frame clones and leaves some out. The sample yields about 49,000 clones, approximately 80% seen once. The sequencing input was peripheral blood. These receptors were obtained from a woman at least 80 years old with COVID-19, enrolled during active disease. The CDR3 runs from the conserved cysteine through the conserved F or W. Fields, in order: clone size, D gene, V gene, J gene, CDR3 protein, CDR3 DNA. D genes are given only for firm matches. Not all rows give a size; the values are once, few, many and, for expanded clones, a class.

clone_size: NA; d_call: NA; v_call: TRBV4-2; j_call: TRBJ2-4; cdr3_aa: CASSQDLGERLNIQYF; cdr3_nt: TGTGCCAGCAGCCAAGACTTAGGAGAACGTCTGAACATTCAGTACTTC
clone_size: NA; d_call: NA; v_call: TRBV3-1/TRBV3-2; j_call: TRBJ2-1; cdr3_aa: CASSHQFWEQFF; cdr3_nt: TGTGCCAGCAGCCACCAGTTCTGGGAGCAGTTCTTC
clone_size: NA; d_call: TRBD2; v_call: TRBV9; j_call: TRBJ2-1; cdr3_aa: CASSVGGSGSYNEQFF; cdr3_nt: TGTGCCAGCAGCGTAGGCGGTAGCGGGTCCTACAATGAGCAGTTCTTC
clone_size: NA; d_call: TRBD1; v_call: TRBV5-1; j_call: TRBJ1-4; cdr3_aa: CASSPTGGSNEKLFF; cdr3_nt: TGCGCCAGCAGCCCAACAGGGGGGAGTAATGAAAAACTGTTTTTT
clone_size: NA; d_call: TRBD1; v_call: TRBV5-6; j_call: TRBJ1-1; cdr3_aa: CASSLLDRGSEAFF; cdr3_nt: TGTGCCAGCAGCTTGTTGGACAGGGGGTCTGAAGCTTTCTTT
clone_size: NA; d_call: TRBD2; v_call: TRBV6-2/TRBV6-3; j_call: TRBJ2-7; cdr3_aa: CASSSGGAGGRAYEQYF; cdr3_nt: TGTGCCAGCAGTTCCGGGGGAGCGGGAGGCCGAGCCTACGAGCAGTACTTC
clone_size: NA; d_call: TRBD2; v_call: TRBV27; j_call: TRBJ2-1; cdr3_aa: CASSLSASGHGYNEQFF; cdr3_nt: TGTGCCAGCAGTTTAAGTGCTAGCGGCCATGGCTACAATGAGCAGTTCTTC
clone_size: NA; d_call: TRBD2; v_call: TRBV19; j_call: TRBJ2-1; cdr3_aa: CASSRIAGGPYEQFF; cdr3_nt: TGTGCCAGTAGCAGAATAGCGGGAGGGCCATACGAGCAGTTCTTC
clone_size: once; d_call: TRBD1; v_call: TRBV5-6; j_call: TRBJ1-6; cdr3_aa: CASRPRDRGNSPLHF; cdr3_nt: TGTGCCAGCAGACCCAGGGACAGGGGTAATTCACCCCTCCACTTT
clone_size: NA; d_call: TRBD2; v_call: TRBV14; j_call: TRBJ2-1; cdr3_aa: CASSQGLADYNEQFF; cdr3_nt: TGTGCCAGCAGCCAGGGCCTAGCGGACTACAATGAGCAGTTCTTC
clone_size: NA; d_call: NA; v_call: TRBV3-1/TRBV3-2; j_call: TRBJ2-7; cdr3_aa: CASSQAYGGVLGEQYF; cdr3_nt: TGTGCCAGCAGCCAAGCCTACGGCGGGGTGCTGGGGGAGCAGTACTTC
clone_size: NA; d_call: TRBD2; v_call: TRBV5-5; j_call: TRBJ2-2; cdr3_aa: CASSLAAGVAGELFF; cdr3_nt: TGTGCCAGCAGCTTGGCAGCGGGAGTTGCCGGGGAGCTGTTTTTT
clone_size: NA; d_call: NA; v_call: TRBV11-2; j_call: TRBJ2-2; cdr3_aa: CASSRGTGANTGELFF; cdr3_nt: TGTGCCAGCAGTAGGGGGACCGGGGCGAACACCGGGGAGCTGTTTTTT
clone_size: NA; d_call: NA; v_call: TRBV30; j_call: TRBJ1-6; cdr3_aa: CAWSVGGESYNSPLHF; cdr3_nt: TGTGCCTGGAGTGTTGGGGGGGAGAGTTATAATTCACCCCTCCACTTT